This T cell receptor beta chain appears in the sequencing data of a study of T cells in tumors after PD-1 blockade. On the study more broadly: Excluded were patients with checkpoint blockade, immunosuppressants, or radiotherapy or other anti-cancer therapy within 4 weeks. On average, peripheral blood gave roughly 110,000 TCR templates and about 40,000 unique clonotypes. Treatment was either pembrolizumab 200 mg every 3 weeks or cemiplimab 350 mg every 2 weeks.

The table came from immunoSEQ multiplex PCR; TCRdb's copy has only in-frame clones and leaves some out. This sample has tens of thousands of clones; approximately 79% occur once, and the top ten carry 4.7%. In this sample, this clone turned up a few times. The antigen is not known. General study findings and limits: Peripheral recruitment is suggested, as some novel exhausted tumor clones were in pre-treatment blood.

CDR1 is MGHRA, CDR2 YSYEKL, per germline. The V segment lost 0 bases and the J segment 8 bases; nucleotides outside the gene matches: 9. CDR3 length: 16 residues. Sample: PBMCs, taken after anti-PD-1 treatment. The chain uses TRBV4-1 and TRBJ1-2; 10 bases are shared with TRBD1. This sequence originates from a human donor with basal cell carcinoma. DNA for the CDR3: TGCGCCAGCAGCCAAGAGTGGGACAGGGGAGTAGGGGGCTACACCTTC. Protein product: CASSQEWDRGVGGYTF.